The rows below give T cell receptor beta chains drawn from one sample of a study of blood T cells in healthy people across ages. TCRdb itself ran the 5' RACE reads through MiXCR, one entry per CDR3 protein. The sample lists fewer than 2 million distinct CDR3 sequences; 35% to 50% were seen once. Specimen: blood. The source of these receptors is a human donor in good health. Each CDR3 is given with its conserved first and last residue. Fields, in order: clone size, V gene, D gene, J gene, CDR3 protein, CDR3 DNA. D genes are given only for firm matches. Not every row has a clone size; where given, it reads once, few, many or a size class.

few	TRBV5-1	NA	TRBJ2-5	CASSFTHGTAESQYF	TGCGCCAGCAGCTTTACGCATGGAACAGCCGAGTCCCAGTACTTC
NA	TRBV7-8	TRBD2	TRBJ2-1	CASSLGFLGGGAVEQFF	TGTGCCAGTAGCTTAGGATTTCTTGGCGGGGGAGCCGTTGAGCAGTTCTTC
few	TRBV28	NA	TRBJ2-5	CASSLFREERETQYF	TGTGCCAGCAGTTTATTCAGGGAGGAAAGGGAGACCCAGTACTTC
NA	TRBV7-2	NA	TRBJ2-7	CASSSTPGHYEQYF	TGTGCCAGCAGCTCGACCCCAGGGCACTACGAGCAGTACTTC
few	TRBV4-2	TRBD2	TRBJ2-7	CASSQRGTSGGATYEQYF	TGTGCCAGCAGCCAAAGGGGGACTAGCGGGGGGGCCACCTACGAGCAGTACTTC
NA	TRBV6-5	TRBD2	TRBJ2-4	CASSNRLALSKNIQYF	TGTGCCAGCAGTAATCGACTAGCTCTTTCCAAAAACATTCAGTACTTC
NA	TRBV4-1	TRBD1	TRBJ2-2	CASSPRDRAGELFF	TGCGCCAGCAGCCCCCGGGACAGGGCCGGGGAGCTGTTTTTT
NA	TRBV5-1	NA	TRBJ1-2	CASSQDIYGYTF	TGCGCCAGCAGCCAGGACATCTATGGCTACACCTTC
NA	TRBV12-3/TRBV12-4	NA	TRBJ2-3	CASRAPGDTQYF	TGTGCCAGCAGAGCCCCAGGAGATACGCAGTATTTT
NA	TRBV6-6	TRBD1	TRBJ1-2	CASRDSGQPNYGYTF	TGTGCCAGCAGGGATTCGGGACAGCCAAACTATGGCTACACCTTC
NA	TRBV20-1	NA	TRBJ2-7	CSARGGVGSYEQYF	TGCAGTGCTAGGGGGGGTGTGGGTTCCTACGAGCAGTACTTC
NA	TRBV20-1	NA	TRBJ2-1	CSVGRRREQFF	TGCAGTGTAGGGAGGCGTCGAGAGCAGTTCTTC
few	TRBV6-2/TRBV6-3	NA	TRBJ1-6	CASRRGLTGNSPLHF	TGTGCCAGCCGGCGGGGACTCACCGGGAATTCACCCCTCCACTTT
NA	TRBV7-2	NA	TRBJ1-5	CASREGRINQPQHF	TGTGCCAGCAGAGAAGGACGGATCAATCAGCCCCAGCATTTT
NA	TRBV7-9	TRBD1	TRBJ1-2	CASSSEKPPGGRIYGHTF	TGTGCCAGCAGCTCCGAGAAACCTCCAGGGGGAAGGATCTATGGCCACACCTTC
NA	TRBV5-1	NA	TRBJ2-6	CASSIRVVDSGANVLTF	TGCGCCAGCAGCATCAGGGTTGTAGACTCTGGGGCCAACGTCCTGACTTTC